The subject of this entry is one T cell receptor (beta chain). The sample originates from a study of CD8+ T cells in alopecia areata. The treatment here: oral pan-JAK inhibitor, 5-10 mg twice daily. Extraction and reverse transcription of RNA yielded cDNA as the sequencing template. The data were produced by immunoSEQ multiplex PCR, yet TCRdb's version contains in-frame clones alone and is incomplete. The sample contains 200,000 to 250,000 clones, under 60% of which appear only once. Sequenced here: CD4+ T cells sorted from blood, sampled at week 4, from a patient treated with tofacitinib. The clonotype was recovered from a human donor with alopecia areata.

The CDR3, as DNA: TGCGCCAGCAGCCAACTTCTAACTACAGGGCCCAACGCCTACGAGCAGTACTTC. Translated: CASSQLLTTGPNAYEQYF. The chain joins TRBV4-1 to TRBJ2-7, with D perhaps TRBD1 (6 bases). The CDR3 totals 18 residues. CDR1 and CDR2 from the germline V gene are MGHRA and YSYEKL. Trimming left V 2 bases short and J 2 bases short, with 22 bases between.